This T cell receptor (beta chain) came from a study of control samples from healthy donors and cancer patients. The CDR3 is 16 residues long. Trimming pared 0 bases from V and 0 bases from J, leaving 9 bases between. CDR1 is MNHEY, CDR2 SVGAGI, per germline. Here immunoSEQ multiplex PCR was the method, and the copy in TCRdb shows in-frame clones only, minus some. The data contain roughly 86,000 clones, over 75% of them singletons. The chain links TRBV6-5 to TRBJ1-3, with D unclear. Sequenced input: blood. This clonotype originated in a woman aged 18-30 years in good health. The CDR3 DNA follows: TGTGCCAGCAGTTACTCGATGGGCTACTCTGGAAACACCATATATTTT. The encoded protein is CASSYSMGYSGNTIYF.